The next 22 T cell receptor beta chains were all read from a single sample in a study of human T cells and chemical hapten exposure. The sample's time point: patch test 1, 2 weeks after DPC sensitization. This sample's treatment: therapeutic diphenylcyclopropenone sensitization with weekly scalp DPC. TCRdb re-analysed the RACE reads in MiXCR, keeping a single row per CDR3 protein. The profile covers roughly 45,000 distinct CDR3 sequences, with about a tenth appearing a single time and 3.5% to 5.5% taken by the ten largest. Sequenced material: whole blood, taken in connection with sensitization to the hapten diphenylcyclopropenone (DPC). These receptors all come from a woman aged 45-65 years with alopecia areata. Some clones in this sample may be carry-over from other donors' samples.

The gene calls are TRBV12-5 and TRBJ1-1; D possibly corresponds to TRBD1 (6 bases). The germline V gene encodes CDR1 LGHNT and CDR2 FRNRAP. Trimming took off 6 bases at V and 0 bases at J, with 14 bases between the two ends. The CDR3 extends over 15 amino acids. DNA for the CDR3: TGTGCTAGTGGCCTGTGGGGGGGCGTGAACACTGAAGCTTTCTTT. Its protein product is CASGLWGGVNTEAFF.

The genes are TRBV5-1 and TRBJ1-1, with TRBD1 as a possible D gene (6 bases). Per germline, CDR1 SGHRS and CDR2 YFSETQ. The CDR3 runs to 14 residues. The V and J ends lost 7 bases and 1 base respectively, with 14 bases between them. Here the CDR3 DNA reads TGCGCCAGCGCTTCCGGGACACAGAACACTGAAGCTTTCTTT. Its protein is CASASGTQNTEAFF.

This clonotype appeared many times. The CDR3 is CSGRSGIAEAFF. As DNA, the CDR3 is TGCAGCGGCAGATCAGGGATCGCTGAAGCTTTCTTT. The V gene is TRBV29-1, the J gene TRBJ1-1; D is perhaps TRBD1 (5 bases). This CDR3 is built from 12 residues. Trimming left V 7 bases short and J 6 bases short, with 15 bases between. Germline V gene data show CDR1 as SQVTM and CDR2 as ANQGSEA. Together with reference TRBV29-1 and TRBJ1-1, the CDR3 gives the full variable domain: SAVISQKPSRDICQRGTSLTIQCQVDSQVTMMFWYRQQPGQSLTLIATANQGSEATYESGFVIDKFPISRPNLTFSTLTVSNMSPEDSSIYLCSGRSGIAEAFFGQGTRLTVV.

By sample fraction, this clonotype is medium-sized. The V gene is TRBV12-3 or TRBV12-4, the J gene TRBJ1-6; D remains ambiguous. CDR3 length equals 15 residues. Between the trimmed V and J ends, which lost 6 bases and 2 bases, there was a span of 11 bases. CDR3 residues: CASRRVDPYNSPLHF. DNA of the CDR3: TGTGCCAGCAGAAGGGTAGACCCCTATAATTCACCCCTCCACTTT.

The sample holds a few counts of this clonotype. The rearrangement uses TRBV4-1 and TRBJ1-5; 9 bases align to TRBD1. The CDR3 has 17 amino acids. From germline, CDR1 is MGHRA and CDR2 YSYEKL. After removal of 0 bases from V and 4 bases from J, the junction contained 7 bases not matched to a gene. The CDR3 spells CASSQDWGTGSNQPQHF. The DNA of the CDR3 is TGCGCCAGCAGCCAAGATTGGGGGACAGGGTCAAATCAGCCCCAGCATTTT.

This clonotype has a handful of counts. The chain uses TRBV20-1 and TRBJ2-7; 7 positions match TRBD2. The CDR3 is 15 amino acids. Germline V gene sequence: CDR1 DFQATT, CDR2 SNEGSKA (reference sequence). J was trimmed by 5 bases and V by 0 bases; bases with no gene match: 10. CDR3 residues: CSARDVRETGDEQYF. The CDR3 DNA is TGCAGTGCTAGAGATGTGCGGGAGACTGGTGACGAGCAGTACTTC.

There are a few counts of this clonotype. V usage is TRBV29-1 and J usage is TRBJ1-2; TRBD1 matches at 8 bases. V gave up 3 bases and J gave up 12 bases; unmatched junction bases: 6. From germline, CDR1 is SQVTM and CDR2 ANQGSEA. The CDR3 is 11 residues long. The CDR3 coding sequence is TGCAGCGTTGACGCGGACAGGGAGCACACCTTC. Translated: CSVDADREHTF.

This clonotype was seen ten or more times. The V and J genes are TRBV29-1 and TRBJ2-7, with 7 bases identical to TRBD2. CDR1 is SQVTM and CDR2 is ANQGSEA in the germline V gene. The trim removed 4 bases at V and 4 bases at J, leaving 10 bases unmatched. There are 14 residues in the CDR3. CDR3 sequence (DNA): TGCAGCGTTGCCCGAGGACTAGGGACGTACGAGCAGTACTTC. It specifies CSVARGLGTYEQYF.

The CDR3 nucleotides are TGTGCCAGCAGCGTAGGAGGGGTGTCCTATGGCTACACCTTC. Translated, it gives CASSVGGVSYGYTF. J is TRBJ1-2 and V is TRBV7-2, with D maybe TRBD1 (5 bases). CDR1 is SGHTA and CDR2 is FQGNSA in the germline V gene. The CDR3 runs to 14 residues. V lost 5 bases, J lost 4 bases, and 14 bases lay in between.

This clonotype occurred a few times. The CDR3 loop reads CASSFHQNEKLFF. The CDR3 nucleotides are TGTGCCAGCAGTTTTCATCAGAATGAAAAACTGTTTTTT. This chain links TRBV12-3 or TRBV12-4 with TRBJ1-4; no firm D call. This CDR3 is 13 amino acids long. Between the trimmed V and J ends, which lost 3 bases and 5 bases, there was a span of 7 bases.

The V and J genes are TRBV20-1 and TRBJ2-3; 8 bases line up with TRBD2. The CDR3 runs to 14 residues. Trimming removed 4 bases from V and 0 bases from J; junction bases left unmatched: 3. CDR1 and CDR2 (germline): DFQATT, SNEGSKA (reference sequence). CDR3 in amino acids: CSANLAGSTDTQYF. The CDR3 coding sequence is TGCAGTGCTAACCTAGCGGGCAGCACAGATACGCAGTATTTT.

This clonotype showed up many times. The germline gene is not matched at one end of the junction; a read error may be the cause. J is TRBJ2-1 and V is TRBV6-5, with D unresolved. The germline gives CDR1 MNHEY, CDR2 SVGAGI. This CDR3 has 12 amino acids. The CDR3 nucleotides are TGTGCCAGCAGTCCCTCCTACAGTGAGCAGTTCTTC. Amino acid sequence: CASSPSYSEQFF.

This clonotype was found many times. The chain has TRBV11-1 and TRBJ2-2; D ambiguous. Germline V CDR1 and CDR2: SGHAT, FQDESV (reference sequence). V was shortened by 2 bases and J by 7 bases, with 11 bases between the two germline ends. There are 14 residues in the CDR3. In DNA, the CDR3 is TGTGCCAGCAGCTTACGGCGGACGGGCGGGGAGCTGTTTTTT. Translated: CASSLRRTGGELFF.

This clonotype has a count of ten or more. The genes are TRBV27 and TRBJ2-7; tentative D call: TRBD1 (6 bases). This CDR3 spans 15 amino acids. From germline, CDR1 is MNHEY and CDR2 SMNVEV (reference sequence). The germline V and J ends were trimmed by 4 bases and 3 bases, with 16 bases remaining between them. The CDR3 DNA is TGTGCCAGCAGTTCCTTAACAGGGAATCGCTACGAGCAGTACTTC. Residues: CASSSLTGNRYEQYF.

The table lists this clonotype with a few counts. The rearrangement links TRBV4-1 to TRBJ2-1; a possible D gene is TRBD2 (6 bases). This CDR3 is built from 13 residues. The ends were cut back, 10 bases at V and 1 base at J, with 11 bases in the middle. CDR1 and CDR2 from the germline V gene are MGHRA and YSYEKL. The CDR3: CATAGLSYNEQFF. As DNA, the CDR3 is TGCGCCACCGCGGGATTATCCTACAATGAGCAGTTCTTC.

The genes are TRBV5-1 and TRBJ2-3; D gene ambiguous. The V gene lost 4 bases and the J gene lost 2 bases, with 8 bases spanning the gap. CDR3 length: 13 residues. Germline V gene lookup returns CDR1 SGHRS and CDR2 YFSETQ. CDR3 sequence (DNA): TGCGCCAGCAGCCTTATCCCCACAGATACGCAGTATTTT. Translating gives CASSLIPTDTQYF.

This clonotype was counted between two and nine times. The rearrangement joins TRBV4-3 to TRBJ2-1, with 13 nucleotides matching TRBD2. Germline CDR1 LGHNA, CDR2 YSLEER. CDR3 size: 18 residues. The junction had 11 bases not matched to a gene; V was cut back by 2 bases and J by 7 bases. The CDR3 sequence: CASSQYSGRTSGSNEQFF. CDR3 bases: TGCGCCAGCAGCCAATACTCGGGGAGGACTAGCGGGAGTAATGAGCAGTTCTTC.

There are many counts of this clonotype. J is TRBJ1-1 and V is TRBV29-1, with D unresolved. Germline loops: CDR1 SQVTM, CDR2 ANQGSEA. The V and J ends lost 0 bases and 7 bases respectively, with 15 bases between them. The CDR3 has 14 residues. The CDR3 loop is CSVEDPGAWDEAFF. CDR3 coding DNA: TGCAGCGTTGAAGATCCAGGCGCTTGGGATGAAGCTTTCTTT.

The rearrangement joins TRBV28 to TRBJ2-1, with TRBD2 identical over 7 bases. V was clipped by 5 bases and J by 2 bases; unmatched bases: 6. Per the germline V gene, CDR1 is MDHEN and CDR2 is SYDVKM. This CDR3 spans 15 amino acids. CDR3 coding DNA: TGTGCCAGCAGTGATAGCGGGTATGCCTACAATGAGCAGTTCTTC. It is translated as CASSDSGYAYNEQFF.

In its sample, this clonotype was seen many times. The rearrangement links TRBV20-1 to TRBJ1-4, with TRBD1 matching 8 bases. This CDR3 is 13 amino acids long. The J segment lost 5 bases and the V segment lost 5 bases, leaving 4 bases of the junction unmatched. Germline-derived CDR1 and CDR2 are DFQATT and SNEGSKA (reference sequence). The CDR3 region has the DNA TGCAGTGCTGAACGGACAGGGAATGAAAAACTGTTTTTT. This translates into CSAERTGNEKLFF.

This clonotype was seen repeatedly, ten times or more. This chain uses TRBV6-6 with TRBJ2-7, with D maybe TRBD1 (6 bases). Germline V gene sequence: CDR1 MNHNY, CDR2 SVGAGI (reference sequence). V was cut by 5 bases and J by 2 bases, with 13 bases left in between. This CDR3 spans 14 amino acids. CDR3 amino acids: CASSPGQFPYEQYF. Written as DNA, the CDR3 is TGTGCCAGCAGTCCTGGACAGTTTCCCTACGAGCAGTACTTC.

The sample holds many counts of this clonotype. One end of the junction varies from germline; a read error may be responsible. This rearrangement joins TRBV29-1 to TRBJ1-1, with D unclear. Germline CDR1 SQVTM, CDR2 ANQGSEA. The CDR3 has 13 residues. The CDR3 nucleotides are TGCAGCGTTGGTCCGGGTCTGAACACTGAAGCCTTCTTT. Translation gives CSVGPGLNTEAFF.